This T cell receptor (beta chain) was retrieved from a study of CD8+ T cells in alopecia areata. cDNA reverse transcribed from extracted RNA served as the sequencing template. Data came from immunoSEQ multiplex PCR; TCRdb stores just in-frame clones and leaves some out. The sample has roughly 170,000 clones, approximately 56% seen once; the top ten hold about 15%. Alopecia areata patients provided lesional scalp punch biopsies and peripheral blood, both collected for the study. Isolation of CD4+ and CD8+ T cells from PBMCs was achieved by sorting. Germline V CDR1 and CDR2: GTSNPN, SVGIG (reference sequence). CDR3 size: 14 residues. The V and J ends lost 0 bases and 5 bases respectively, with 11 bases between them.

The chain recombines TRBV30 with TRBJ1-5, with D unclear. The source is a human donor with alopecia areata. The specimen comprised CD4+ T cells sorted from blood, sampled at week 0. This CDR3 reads CAWSVVGGDQPQHF. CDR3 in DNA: TGTGCCTGGAGTGTTGTTGGCGGCGATCAGCCCCAGCATTTT.